The clone carrying this T cell receptor (beta chain) has ten or more counts. Antigen specificity is unknown. The data were taken from a study of T-cell memory formation after mild COVID-19. Overall study results and limits: Researchers found some responding clones in pre-infection memory, a sign that cross-reactive memory joined. CD4/CD8 balance characterized clones contracting day 15 to 85, and CD4+ skew characterized later expanders. Chiefly within CM and EM were the contracting CD4+ clones; CD8+ ones were within EMRA.

Amplification by 5'RACE using constant-segment primers produced TCR alpha and TCR beta cDNA libraries that carried sample barcodes and UMIs. From the 5' RACE reads, TCRdb called clonotypes with MiXCR, one entry per CDR3 protein. The data show over 120,000 distinct CDR3 sequences, over 6% seen once. Trimming took 8 bases from V and 4 from J, leaving 14 bases between them. Germline CDR1 reads MNHNS; CDR2 reads SASEGT. The CDR3 extends over 13 amino acids. The TCR sequence derives from an adult woman who had mild COVID-19 (a few samples of this study predate the infection). Cell type and time point are not known. The V gene is TRBV6-1, the J gene TRBJ1-1; D call uncertain. The specimen was PBMCs or a T cell subset sorted from them (not recorded which). CDR3 region: CASWQALSTEAFF. The CDR3 DNA sequence: TGTGCCAGCTGGCAGGCGCTGTCCACTGAAGCTTTCTTT.